This T cell receptor (beta chain) is from a study of cytomegalovirus exposure and HLA in healthy donors. Sequencing was performed with immunoSEQ multiplex PCR; in TCRdb, only in-frame clones are kept and a portion is missing. The sample lists fewer than 130,000 clones, around nine tenths occurring once. The CDR3 has 14 residues. In germline, CDR1 is LNHDA, CDR2 SQIVND (reference sequence). The trim removed 7 bases at V and 4 bases at J, leaving 4 bases unmatched. The chain is built from TRBV19 and TRBJ2-2; 9 bases line up with TRBD1. The sequence came from a woman in her late teens or twenties in good health and CMV-seronegative. Sequencing was performed on PBMCs. The CDR3 loop reads CASNYRGPTGELFF. CDR3 sequence (DNA): TGTGCCAGTAACTACAGGGGGCCCACCGGGGAGCTGTTTTTT.